This T cell receptor beta chain was identified during a study of T cells after posttransplantation cyclophosphamide. Ten or more counts support this clone. The antigen is undetermined. Only in-frame clones appear in the TCRdb table, and some are missing; sequencing was by immunoSEQ multiplex PCR. Observed in the sample are about 10,000 clones, none of them singletons. Busulfan-fludarabine conditioning, marrow transplant, and cyclophosphamide on days +3 and +4 were administered. Study-level findings and limits: TRB clonality was highly associated with recipient CMV seropositivity and reactivation. Donor-recipient repertoire similarity was low at 1-2 months, rising over year one. Tissue-infiltrating T cells from skin or gut overlapped little with blood T cells.

Germline V gene sequence: CDR1 SGHTA, CDR2 FQGNSA. The germline V and J ends were trimmed by 5 bases and 5 bases, with 12 bases remaining between them. The CDR3 runs 13 residues. This TCR was sampled from a female patient in her forties who received an allogeneic stem cell transplant from a related donor, was CMV-positive, and had no GVHD. Some of the T cells might come from the graft donor. This material consisted of PBMCs, taken after allogeneic stem cell transplant with posttransplant cyclophosphamide. The rearrangement joins TRBV7-2 to TRBJ2-5; no firm D call. CDR3 in amino acids: CASSPSWAETQYF. The DNA for the CDR3 is TGTGCCAGCAGCCCCAGCTGGGCGGAGACCCAGTACTTC.